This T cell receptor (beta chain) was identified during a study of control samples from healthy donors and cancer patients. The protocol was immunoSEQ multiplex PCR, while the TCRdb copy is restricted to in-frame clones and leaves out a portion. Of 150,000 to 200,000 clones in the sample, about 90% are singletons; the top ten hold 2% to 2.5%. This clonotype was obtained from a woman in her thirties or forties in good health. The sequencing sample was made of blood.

CDR3 sequence (DNA): TGTGCCAGCAGTTTATTTGGGCAGTACACCGGGGAGCTGTTTTTT. Protein: CASSLFGQYTGELFF. This chain links TRBV28 with TRBJ2-2; D ambiguous. V was pared by 1 base and J by 3 bases, with 9 bases between. CDR1 is MDHEN, CDR2 SYDVKM, per germline. CDR3 length: 15 residues.